The 6 T cell receptor beta chains in this list originate from one sample, sequenced in a study of T cell repertoires in cytomegalovirus infection. For these TCRs, the target antigens are not known. MiXCR was run by TCRdb on the reads, yielding one entry per CDR3 protein. Of around 900,000 distinct CDR3 sequences listed, approximately 31% were seen once; the top ten hold under 15%. The material was cultured CD8+ T cells from PBMCs, obtained from culture after CMV antigen stimulation. These receptors were taken from a human donor in good health (CMV status not recorded). Some clones in this sample may be carry-over from other donors' samples.

This clonotype occurred a few times. This chain connects TRBV2 to TRBJ1-2; D perhaps matches TRBD1 (5 bases). Trimming pared 7 bases from V and 7 bases from J, leaving 7 bases between. Germline-derived CDR1 and CDR2 are SNHLY and FYNNEI. CDR3 length: 10 amino acids. In DNA form, the CDR3 reads TGTGCCAGCACTGGGGGTGGCTACACCTTC. It translates to CASTGGGYTF.

The CDR3 bases are TGTGCCAGCAGTTACTCGGACAGGTCCACTGAAGCTTTCTTT. Translating gives CASSYSDRSTEAFF. V is TRBV6-8 and J is TRBJ1-1; the match to TRBD1 covers 7 bases. In germline, CDR1 is MNHGY, CDR2 SAAAGT. V dropped 0 bases and J dropped 4; count of bases not matched to a gene: 2. The CDR3 is 14 residues long.

This rearrangement joins TRBV27 to TRBJ1-2; a weak D match, TRBD1 (5 bases). The germline V gene has CDR1 MNHEY and CDR2 SMNVEV (reference sequence). The V end was cut by 3 bases, the J end by 6 bases, with 20 bases between. CDR3 length equals 16 residues. This CDR3 reads CASSFSLQGGLDGYTF. DNA of the CDR3: TGTGCCAGCAGTTTTAGCCTTCAGGGTGGATTGGATGGCTACACCTTC.

The chain recombines TRBV27 with TRBJ2-1; 7 bases are a match to TRBD1. V dropped 7 bases and J dropped 4; count of bases not matched to a gene: 4. The CDR3 loop spans 13 amino acids. Germline CDR1 is MNHEY and CDR2 is SMNVEV (reference sequence). The CDR3 region is CASKYRGYNEQFF. DNA for the CDR3: TGTGCCAGCAAGTACAGGGGTTACAATGAGCAGTTCTTC.

This clonotype has only a few counts. This chain links TRBV7-6 with TRBJ1-1, with a tentative D call TRBD1 (5 bases). The V end was cut by 7 bases, the J end by 5 bases, with 14 bases between. Looked up from germline, CDR1 is SGHVS and CDR2 is FNYEAQ. There are 13 residues in the CDR3. CDR3 nucleotides: TGTGCCAGCACCTGGGGCGGGGGAACTGAAGCTTTCTTT. Its translation is CASTWGGGTEAFF. Looking up the rest from reference TRBV7-6 and TRBJ1-1 gives the full variable domain: GAGVSQSPRYKVTKRGQDVALRCDPISGHVSLYWYRQALGQGPEFLTYFNYEAQQDKSGLPNDRFSAERPEGSISTLTIQRTEQRDSAMYRCASTWGGGTEAFFGQGTRLTVV.

V gene TRBV15 combines with J gene TRBJ2-7, with D hard to call. The CDR3 length is 18 residues. Trimming cost V 0 bases and J 4 bases, with 22 bases left between them. Germline loops: CDR1 LNHNV, CDR2 YYDKDF (reference sequence). This chain's CDR3 is CATSRDFSEKAALYEQYF. The CDR3 DNA sequence: TGTGCCACCAGCAGAGATTTCAGCGAAAAGGCGGCTCTTTACGAGCAGTACTTC.